This T cell receptor (beta chain) was captured in a study of blood T cell repertoires in COVID-19 (dated by TCRdb to the early 2020s). Regarding the research as a whole: The collaborator samples originated in the United States, Italy and Spain and spanned the acute and convalescent phases of COVID-19. The material from the prospective study consisted of cDNA or gDNA derived from T cells, B-cell-depleted T cells, or PBMCs. The dataset comprised deeply sampled blood TCRbeta repertoires from subjects exposed to, actively infected with, or recovered from COVID-19. A freely available public database, intended as a resource for researchers studying the immune response to SARS-CoV-2, is where the repertoires were released. Samples came from the ongoing ImmuneRACE study (first 160 participants) plus 1,254 subjects from 6 global collaborators. A de-identified subject ID, COVID-19 status, age in years and sex were almost always included in the sample metadata. HLA class I and class II types, where available, came from metadata supplied by the sample provider rather than from assay-based typing.

General study outcomes and caveats: How much clinical and demographic metadata was included differed by source and by participant, and the metadata was provided uncurated.

The collaborating institutions used their own protocols to collect whole blood in K2EDTA tubes. For TCRbeta analysis, collaborators shipped samples as frozen whole blood, isolated PBMCs, or DNA extracted from either of those sample types. A word on this clone: No cognate antigen has been identified for it. Base qualities are not recorded, but no much larger clone differs from it by a single base.

The immunoSEQ Assay, a bias-controlled multiplex PCR, was used to amplify TCRbeta CDR3 regions from genomic DNA. As for the authors' bioinformatics: Within the assay, amplification of reference gene primers was used to estimate how many nucleated cells each sample contained. Sequence reads were collapsed and filtered to measure the absolute abundance of every unique TCRbeta CDR3 rearrangement. For each sample, productive Simpson clonality was calculated as the square root of Simpson's diversity index across productive rearrangements. TCRdb holds this immuneACCESS table with in-frame rearrangements only. Some clones are missing; in checked studies, unresolved V genes explain under half, and the rest has no known cause. V and J calls and clone size are those listed in that table; D and trimming were worked out from the DNA. This sample comprises around 200,000 clones, roughly four fifths of them detected only once. Clones ranked in the top ten supply about 5.7% of the sample.

Counted from cysteine to phenylalanine, this CDR3 has 14 amino acids. Kept here is only the CDR3 DNA, which spans 42 bases and is read in frame from base 1. The germline V gene supplies CDR1 SGHRS and CDR2 YFSETQ. The junction shows trimming of 2 bases on V and 4 bases on J, and the gene matches do not reach 5 bases of it. The sequenced material came from peripheral blood. This chain joins TRBV5-1 to TRBJ1-1, and 7 bases in between align with TRBD1. This TCR came from a woman in her thirties or forties with acute or convalescent COVID-19. The nucleotide sequence is TGCGCCAGCAGCTTTAACGAGGGGGCCACTGAAGCTTTCTTT. It specifies CASSFNEGATEAFF.